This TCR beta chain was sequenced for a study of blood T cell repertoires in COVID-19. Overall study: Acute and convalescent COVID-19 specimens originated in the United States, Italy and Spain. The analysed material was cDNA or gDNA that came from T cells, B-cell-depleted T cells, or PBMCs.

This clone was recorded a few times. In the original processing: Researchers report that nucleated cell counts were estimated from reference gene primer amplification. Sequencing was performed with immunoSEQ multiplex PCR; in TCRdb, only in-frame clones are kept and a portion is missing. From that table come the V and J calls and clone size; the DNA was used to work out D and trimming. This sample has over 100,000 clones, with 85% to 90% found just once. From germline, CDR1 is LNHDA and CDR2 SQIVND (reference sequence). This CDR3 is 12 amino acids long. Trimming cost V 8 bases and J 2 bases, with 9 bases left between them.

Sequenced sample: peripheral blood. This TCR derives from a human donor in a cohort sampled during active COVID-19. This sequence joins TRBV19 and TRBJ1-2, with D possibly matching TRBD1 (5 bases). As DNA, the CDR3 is TGTGCCAGTGCACAGGCAAACTATGGCTACACCTTC. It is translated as CASAQANYGYTF.